Following are 26 T cell receptor beta chains from one sample sequenced in a study of T cell responses to AZD1222 COVID-19 vaccine listed by TCRdb under 2021. According to the study, the label for this sample's time point signals: baseline before first vaccination. Library preparation was by the immunoSEQ multiplex PCR assay. TCRdb took over this immuneACCESS table, retaining in-frame rearrangements with V and J assigned. Such tables are incomplete; in checked studies, under half of the missing clones stem from an unresolved V gene, and the remainder is unexplained. This sample gives 80,000 to 90,000 clones in total; more than 75% of them show up just once. Of the sample, around 3% is held by the ten largest clones. The sequencing used peripheral blood, collected on day 0 of AZD1222 vaccination. Receptors were obtained from an adult in good health.

The V gene is TRBV7-9, the J gene TRBJ2-7; 9 bases align to TRBD1. CDR3 size: 15 residues. CDR1 and CDR2 (germline): SEHNR, FQNEAQ (reference sequence). V lost 5 bases to trimming and J lost 5 bases; unmatched junction nucleotides: 10. The CDR3 DNA sequence: TGTGCCAGCAGCCCAGGGACAGGGCCCGGCGACGAGCAGTACTTC. It codes for CASSPGTGPGDEQYF.

The V call is TRBV20-1, the J call TRBJ2-7; 10 bases are shared with TRBD2. The germline CDR1 and CDR2 sequences are DFQATT and SNEGSKA (reference sequence). With V trimmed by 3 bases and J by 4 bases, 6 bases remained unmatched. CDR3 length equals 14 residues. The CDR3 DNA sequence: TGCAGTGCTAGTAGGCCTAGCGGGAGTTACGAGCAGTACTTC. This encodes CSASRPSGSYEQYF.

This chain links TRBV28 with TRBJ2-5; D may be TRBD2 (5 bases). Germline V gene sequence: CDR1 MDHEN, CDR2 SYDVKM. Deletions cut 6 bases from V and 5 bases from J, with 16 bases between. The CDR3 spans 14 residues. The CDR3 sequence: CASSRLEALETQYF. As DNA, the CDR3 is TGTGCCAGCAGCCGTCTGGAGGCGCTGGAGACCCAGTACTTC.

The table lists this clone with a count of one. The chain recombines TRBV12-3 or TRBV12-4 with TRBJ2-7; D is undetermined. This CDR3 is built from 12 residues. The V gene lost 2 bases and the J gene lost 3 bases, with 5 bases spanning the gap. The CDR3 is CASSLPGYEQYF. CDR3 nucleotides: TGTGCCAGCAGTTTACCAGGCTACGAGCAGTACTTC.

The chain links TRBV14 to TRBJ2-7; 9 bases are a match to TRBD2. The V segment lost 0 bases and the J segment 5 bases; nucleotides outside the gene matches: 8. Looked up from germline, CDR1 is SGHDN and CDR2 is FVKESK. The length of the CDR3 is 16 residues. CDR3 nucleotides: TGTGCCAGCAGCCAAGACGGGGCTAGCGGGATCGACGAGCAGTACTTC. Protein sequence: CASSQDGASGIDEQYF.

For the CDR3, the DNA is TGTGCCAGCAGCGGGTCGGGCGCTACCGGGGAGCTGTTTTTT. It encodes CASSGSGATGELFF. The rearrangement joins TRBV3-1 (or the pseudogene TRBV3-2) to TRBJ2-2; D unclear. The germline gives CDR1 LGHDT, CDR2 YNNKEL (reference sequence). The CDR3 has 14 residues. Trimming removed 5 bases from V and 5 bases from J, with 12 bases in between.

This sequence joins TRBV11-2 and TRBJ1-4; no clear D. V lost 1 base and J lost 4, with 7 bases in between. Germline CDR1 SGHAT, CDR2 FQNNGV. The CDR3 runs 14 residues. The CDR3 reads CASSLVGINEKLFF. CDR3 in DNA: TGTGCCAGCAGCTTAGTAGGGATTAATGAAAAACTGTTTTTT.

V is TRBV28 and J is TRBJ2-7, with 9 positions matching TRBD1. The CDR3 loop spans 17 amino acids. Trimming took 8 bases from V and 1 from J; bases not matched to a gene: 15. Germline V lookup: CDR1 MDHEN, CDR2 SYDVKM. The CDR3 bases are TGTGCCAGCGGAGACGATGGTATCGGACAGGGGTCCTACGAGCAGTACTTC. Translating it yields CASGDDGIGQGSYEQYF. The full variable domain, in which reference TRBV28 and TRBJ2-7 provide the parts outside the CDR3, is DVKVTQSSRYLVKRTGEKVFLECVQDMDHENMFWYRQDPGLGLRLIYFSYDVKMKEKGDIPEGYSVSREKKERFSLILESASTNQTSMYLCASGDDGIGQGSYEQYFGPGTRLTVT.

The V call is TRBV29-1, the J call TRBJ1-4; 7 nucleotides align to TRBD1. With 7 bases clipped from V and 6 bases from J, the junction kept 11 bases outside the gene matches. The CDR3 is 14 residues long. Germline lookup yields CDR1 SQVTM and CDR2 ANQGSEA. CDR3 DNA sequence: TGCAGCGCGACGGGCAGGGGGAGGGATGAAAAACTGTTTTTT. This codes for CSATGRGRDEKLFF.

This clone occurred once. This chain connects TRBV5-4 to TRBJ1-2; 7 bases match TRBD1. The CDR3 covers 12 residues. Per germline, CDR1 SGHNT and CDR2 YYREEE (reference sequence). V shed 5 bases, J shed 7 bases, and the junction held 5 bases outside the gene matches. The CDR3 protein is CASSRDSVGYTF. In DNA form, the CDR3 reads TGTGCCAGCAGTCGGGACAGTGTTGGCTACACCTTC.

The chain employs TRBV6-5 and TRBJ2-5; no definite D call. The CDR3 extends over 14 amino acids. CDR1 and CDR2 from the germline V gene are MNHEY and SVGAGI. V gave up 2 bases and J gave up 5 bases, with 12 bases separating them. CDR3 region: CASSYGQLGETQYF. The CDR3, as DNA: TGTGCCAGCAGTTACGGTCAACTCGGGGAGACCCAGTACTTC.

This clone has a handful of counts. The chain couples TRBV6-5 to TRBJ1-3; D remains ambiguous. V was cut by 6 bases and J by 0 bases, with 12 bases left in between. Germline V CDR1 and CDR2: MNHEY, SVGAGI. CDR3 size: 15 residues. The CDR3 loop reads CASSPGLYSGNTIYF. The CDR3 DNA follows: TGTGCCAGCAGCCCAGGCTTATACTCTGGAAACACCATATATTTT.

Only one count was recorded for this clone. The chain has TRBV27 and TRBJ2-2, with 8 bases lining up with TRBD1. Losses at the gene ends were 6 bases for V and 4 bases for J; bases not matched to a gene: 4. The germline CDR1 and CDR2 sequences are MNHEY and SMNVEV (reference sequence). This CDR3 comprises 14 residues. CDR3 loop: CASRDRGGTGELFF. The CDR3 DNA sequence: TGTGCCAGCAGAGACAGGGGCGGCACCGGGGAGCTGTTTTTT.

This sequence joins TRBV4-2 and TRBJ2-5; 11 bases are a match to TRBD2. The CDR3 extends over 18 amino acids. Germline V lookup: CDR1 LGHNA, CDR2 YNFKEQ. The ends lost 3 bases at V and 1 base at J; junction bases unmatched: 10. The CDR3 reads CASSQRIAGLAVQETQYF. In DNA form, the CDR3 reads TGTGCCAGCAGCCAGAGAATCGCGGGACTAGCGGTCCAAGAGACCCAGTACTTC.

The chain employs TRBV2 and TRBJ1-2; 7 positions agree with TRBD1. V lost 9 bases and J lost 0; bases outside the gene matches: 10. Germline CDR1 SNHLY, CDR2 FYNNEI. There are 15 residues in the CDR3. The CDR3 spells CARGGQVHSNYGYTF. The CDR3 DNA reads as TGTGCCAGGGGAGGACAGGTTCATTCTAACTATGGCTACACCTTC.

J is TRBJ1-4 and V is TRBV5-4; no clear D. Trimming removed 4 bases at V and 8 bases at J, with 21 bases between. This CDR3 has 16 amino acids. Looked up from germline, CDR1 is SGHNT and CDR2 is YYREEE (reference sequence). CDR3 nucleotide sequence: TGTGCCAGCAGCAATCCAGGAGATCCCTTCTCCGAAAAACTGTTTTTT. Encoded protein: CASSNPGDPFSEKLFF. The full variable domain, its missing parts supplied by reference TRBV5-4 and TRBJ1-4, is ETGVTQSPTHLIKTRGQQVTLRCSSQSGHNTVSWYQQALGQGPQFIFQYYREEENGRGNFPPRFSGLQFPNYSSELNVNALELDDSALYLCASSNPGDPFSEKLFFGSGTQLSVL.

Of note for this clone: Within the sample, other DNA sequences also encode this same CDR3. This sequence joins TRBV18 and TRBJ1-1; the D is unclear. V was trimmed by 2 bases and J by 1 base, leaving 8 bases between them. This CDR3 has 14 residues. The germline gives CDR1 KGHSH, CDR2 LQKENI. The DNA for the CDR3 is TGTGCCAGCTCACCATCGTCCAGGAACACTGAAGCTTTCTTT. Translated: CASSPSSRNTEAFF.

This rearrangement joins TRBV10-3 to TRBJ1-1; D is unclear. Germline CDR1 is ENHRY and CDR2 is SYGVKD. The CDR3 is 13 amino acids. Trimming shortened V by 3 bases and J by 3 bases, and 8 bases separated the two germline ends. CDR3 in amino acids: CAISDREDTEAFF. In DNA, the CDR3 is TGTGCCATCAGTGATCGAGAGGACACTGAAGCTTTCTTT.

This clone was counted only a few times. The CDR3 DNA reads TGTGCCAGCAGCCAGGGACAGGGCTACACCATATATTTT. It yields the protein CASSQGQGYTIYF. The gene calls are TRBV3-1 (or the pseudogene TRBV3-2) and TRBJ1-3, with 9 bases aligning to TRBD1. Per germline, CDR1 LGHDT and CDR2 YNNKEL (reference sequence). With 3 bases clipped from V and 8 bases from J, the junction kept 2 bases outside the gene matches. There are 13 residues in the CDR3.

The V gene is TRBV18, the J gene TRBJ2-2; perhaps D is TRBD1 or TRBD2 (5 bases each). The germline CDR1 and CDR2 sequences are KGHSH and LQKENI. V shed 3 bases and J shed 9 bases, with 11 bases lying between them. The CDR3 has 13 residues. CDR3 region: CASSPGTARELFF. CDR3 nucleotides: TGTGCCAGCTCACCGGGGACGGCCAGGGAGCTGTTTTTT.

The CDR3 region is CASSPRALGASSGNTIYF. Here the CDR3 DNA reads TGTGCCAGCTCACCACGGGCCTTAGGGGCTTCCTCTGGAAACACCATATATTTT. The rearrangement joins TRBV18 to TRBJ1-3; TRBD1 might be the D (5 bases). The CDR3 runs to 18 residues. The V gene's germline CDR1 is KGHSH and CDR2 LQKENI. V dropped 1 base and J dropped 0 bases, with 16 bases sitting between them. Supplemented by reference TRBV18 and TRBJ1-3, the full variable domain reads NAGVMQNPRHLVRRRGQEARLRCSPMKGHSHVYWYRQLPEEGLKFMVYLQKENIIDESGMPKERFSAEFPKEGPSILRIQQVVRGDSAAYFCASSPRALGASSGNTIYFGEGSWLTVV.

The rearrangement uses TRBV6-5 and TRBJ1-2; D is unclear. Germline V gene data show CDR1 as MNHEY and CDR2 as SVGAGI. V was clipped by 1 base and J by 5 bases, with 11 bases between them. The CDR3 extends over 14 amino acids. CDR3 sequence (DNA): TGTGCCAGCAGTTACTTTGACTGGCCGTATGGCTACACCTTC. It encodes CASSYFDWPYGYTF.

This clone was seen once. This rearrangement joins TRBV29-1 to TRBJ2-1; D is perhaps TRBD2 (7 bases). Per the germline V gene, CDR1 is SQVTM and CDR2 is ANQGSEA. The CDR3 runs to 13 residues. V lost 6 bases and J lost 2, with 11 bases in between. Here the CDR3 reads CSVRGGPYNEQFF. The DNA for the CDR3 is TGCAGCGTGAGGGGGGGGCCCTACAATGAGCAGTTCTTC.

CDR3 region: CASRKTGASYEQYF. In nucleotides, the CDR3 is TGTGCCAGCAGAAAGACAGGGGCCTCCTACGAGCAGTACTTC. The gene calls are TRBV6-5 and TRBJ2-7, with 8 bases aligning to TRBD1. Trimming at V came to 6 bases and at J to 0 bases, leaving 4 bases not matched to a gene. Germline V lookup: CDR1 MNHEY, CDR2 SVGAGI. CDR3 length equals 14 residues.

The gene calls are TRBV5-8 and TRBJ1-5; 7 bases match TRBD1. The J segment lost 6 bases and the V segment lost 1 base, leaving 7 bases of the junction unmatched. The CDR3 spans 15 residues. CDR1 is SGHTS, CDR2 YDEGEE, per germline. DNA for the CDR3: TGTGCCAGCAGCTTGAGGGACAGCGTAGGTCAGCCCCAGCATTTT. Protein: CASSLRDSVGQPQHF.

The chain links TRBV4-1 to TRBJ1-1, with 9 bases matching TRBD1. J gave up 2 bases and V 1 base, and 5 bases lay outside the gene matches. Germline V lookup: CDR1 MGHRA, CDR2 YSYEKL. The CDR3 runs 16 residues. The CDR3 DNA is TGCGCCAGCAGCCAAGTATGGGACAGGGTAAACACTGAAGCTTTCTTT. Its protein is CASSQVWDRVNTEAFF.